Each of the 22 T cell receptor beta chains below was sequenced from the same sample in a study of blood T cells in healthy people across ages. Primers used in a second PCR of roughly 7 to 12 cycles were a sample-barcoded 5' primer and a J-beta primer mix. TCRdb processed the 5' RACE reads anew with MiXCR; each CDR3 protein has one entry. Among about 1.4 million distinct CDR3 sequences, approximately 59% were seen once, and the ten largest hold over 5%. Specimen: blood. Receptors were obtained from a man between 18 and 35 years old in good health.

The chain joins TRBV20-1 to TRBJ2-1; D possibly matches TRBD1 or TRBD2 (6 bases each). Germline V gene lookup returns CDR1 DFQATT and CDR2 SNEGSKA (reference sequence). The CDR3 runs 14 residues. V dropped 3 bases and J dropped 2 bases, with 11 bases sitting between them. CDR3 in amino acids: CSARLRGAYNEQFF. The DNA of the CDR3 is TGCAGTGCTAGGTTGAGGGGGGCCTACAATGAGCAGTTCTTC.

The rearrangement uses TRBV20-1 and TRBJ2-1; D remains ambiguous. CDR3 length equals 12 residues. V was pared by 6 bases and J by 7 bases, with 13 bases between. Germline assignment: CDR1 DFQATT and CDR2 SNEGSKA (reference sequence). CDR3 DNA sequence: TGCAGTGCGCTCTCTGTGGAAAATGAGCAGTTCTTC. It encodes CSALSVENEQFF.

The chain employs TRBV7-2 and TRBJ2-1, with D tentatively TRBD2 (5 bases). The V gene lost 2 bases and the J gene lost 8 bases, with 13 bases spanning the gap. The CDR3 length is 14 residues. CDR1 is SGHTA, CDR2 FQGNSA, per germline. CDR3 protein: CASSLIPGGHEQFF. The CDR3 DNA reads as TGTGCCAGCAGCTTAATCCCCGGCGGGCATGAGCAGTTCTTC.

There are a few counts of this clonotype. The genes are TRBV15 and TRBJ2-1; no reliable D call. The DNA matches TRBJ2-7 better at its end, which makes the J call doubtful. Germline CDR1 is LNHNV and CDR2 is YYDKDF (reference sequence). This CDR3 spans 14 amino acids. The CDR3 reads CATSRATAPYEQYF. CDR3 DNA sequence: TGTGCCACCAGCAGAGCTACGGCCCCTTACGAGCAGTACTTC.

V and J are TRBV25-1 and TRBJ2-3; D call uncertain. The ends were cut back, 1 base at V and 4 bases at J, with 9 bases in the middle. CDR3 length equals 14 residues. Germline loops: CDR1 MGHDK, CDR2 SYGVNS. CDR3 sequence reads: CASSESASSDTQYF. Written as DNA, the CDR3 is TGTGCCAGCAGTGAATCGGCCAGCTCAGATACGCAGTATTTT.

The table lists this clonotype with a few counts. The chain has TRBV4-2 and TRBJ1-5, with TRBD1 matching 8 bases. Per the germline V gene, CDR1 is LGHNA and CDR2 is YNFKEQ. After removal of 4 bases from V and 2 bases from J, the junction contained 10 bases not matched to a gene. The CDR3 length is 17 residues. The DNA for the CDR3 is TGTGCCAGCAGCCCCATATCCGACAGGGGTGGCAATCAGCCCCAGCATTTT. Its protein product is CASSPISDRGGNQPQHF.

The chain recombines TRBV4-2 with TRBJ1-6; D not certain. The V gene's germline CDR1 is LGHNA and CDR2 YNFKEQ. This CDR3 contains 17 residues. V was trimmed by 1 base and J by 0 bases, leaving 10 bases between them. In DNA form, the CDR3 reads TGTGCCAGCAGCCAAGCCGGGGATAGCTCCTATAATTCACCCCTCCACTTT. Residues: CASSQAGDSSYNSPLHF.

This chain connects TRBV28 to TRBJ1-5; possibly TRBD1 for D (6 bases). V dropped 1 base and J dropped 5 bases, with 21 bases sitting between them. The CDR3 is made up of 18 amino acids. Germline values: CDR1 MDHEN, CDR2 SYDVKM. In nucleotides, the CDR3 is TGTGCCAGCAGTTTATCTCGGCTGGGGGCCCCTAGGTATCAGCCCCAGCATTTT. Translation: CASSLSRLGAPRYQPQHF. Drawing the rest from reference TRBV28 and TRBJ1-5, the complete variable domain is DVKVTQSSRYLVKRTGEKVFLECVQDMDHENMFWYRQDPGLGLRLIYFSYDVKMKEKGDIPEGYSVSREKKERFSLILESASTNQTSMYLCASSLSRLGAPRYQPQHFGDGTRLSIL.

The gene calls are TRBV6-5 and TRBJ2-2, with TRBD1 matching 11 bases. The CDR3 spans 18 residues. The trim removed 0 bases at V and 3 bases at J, leaving 6 bases unmatched. Germline V gives CDR1 MNHEY, CDR2 SVGAGI. The DNA for the CDR3 is TGTGCCAGCAGTTACTCGTCCCGGGACAGGGGGGACACCGGGGAGCTGTTTTTT. It is translated as CASSYSSRDRGDTGELFF.

J is TRBJ1-2 and V is TRBV5-1, with D perhaps matching TRBD1 (5 bases). The CDR3 extends over 15 amino acids. Germline CDR1 and CDR2: SGHRS and YFSETQ. The V gene lost 4 bases and the J gene lost 8 bases, with 21 bases spanning the gap. CDR3 sequence reads: CASSAATAGSWGYTF. The CDR3 nucleotides are TGCGCCAGCAGCGCGGCTACTGCAGGGTCTTGGGGCTACACCTTC.

This sequence joins TRBV29-1 and TRBJ2-5; D remains ambiguous. The V end was cut by 2 bases, the J end by 7 bases, with 14 bases between. The CDR3 is made up of 13 amino acids. Germline lookup yields CDR1 SQVTM and CDR2 ANQGSEA. The DNA for the CDR3 is TGCAGCGTTGAACAGAAAAAAAAGGGGACCCAGTACTTC. Protein sequence: CSVEQKKKGTQYF.

The rearrangement uses TRBV7-9 and TRBJ2-7; no reliable D call. The CDR3 extends over 14 amino acids. The V gene lost 5 bases and the J gene lost 3 bases, with 14 bases spanning the gap. The germline V gene encodes CDR1 SEHNR and CDR2 FQNEAQ (reference sequence). The CDR3 here is CASSLAPFDYEQYF. The CDR3 coding sequence is TGTGCCAGCAGCCTCGCCCCCTTCGACTACGAGCAGTACTTC.

This clonotype was detected a few times. The rearrangement uses TRBV21-1 and TRBJ2-3; the table's D gene call, TRBD1, was not cross checked with the DNA. TRBV21-1 is recorded as a pseudogene. The CDR3 consists of 20 residues. CDR3: CASSKERDRVHRGPTDTQYF. For the CDR3, the DNA is TGTGCCAGCAGCAAAGAACGGGACAGGGTCCATAGGGGTCCCACAGATACGCAGTATTTT.

The rearrangement links TRBV12-3 or TRBV12-4 to TRBJ1-2; D is possibly TRBD1 (5 bases). V lost 2 bases and J 8 bases, leaving 9 bases between the germline ends. This CDR3 is built from 12 residues. CDR3 sequence: CASSLKGRGYTF. DNA for the CDR3: TGTGCCAGCAGTTTAAAGGGGCGCGGCTACACCTTC.

In its sample, this clonotype was seen a few times. The chain recombines TRBV29-1 with TRBJ1-2; no reliable D call. The ends were cut back, 5 bases at V and 0 bases at J, with 10 bases in the middle. This CDR3 is 13 amino acids long. In germline, CDR1 is SQVTM, CDR2 ANQGSEA. For the CDR3, the DNA is TGCAGCGTTTCGACGGCCGCTAACTATGGCTACACCTTC. It is translated as CSVSTAANYGYTF.

The V and J genes are TRBV9 and TRBJ2-5, with TRBD1 as a possible D gene (5 bases). V was shortened by 3 bases and J by 5 bases, with 17 bases between the two germline ends. Looked up from germline, CDR1 is SGDLS and CDR2 is YYNGEE. This CDR3 has 15 amino acids. For the CDR3, the DNA is TGTGCCAGCAGCGGCGAAGGGGCTCAATGGGAGACCCAGTACTTC. This codes for CASSGEGAQWETQYF.

This chain uses TRBV4-1 with TRBJ1-5; a possible D gene is TRBD1 (6 bases). V was clipped by 0 bases and J by 7 bases, with 13 bases between them. The CDR3 is made up of 15 amino acids. Germline assignment: CDR1 MGHRA and CDR2 YSYEKL. Here the CDR3 reads CASSQDRQGIQPQHF. As DNA, the CDR3 is TGCGCCAGCAGCCAAGATAGGCAGGGGATACAGCCCCAGCATTTT.

This clonotype was observed a few times. The rearrangement joins TRBV10-3 to TRBJ2-4; D not certain. Germline V gene lookup returns CDR1 ENHRY and CDR2 SYGVKD. The CDR3 is 15 amino acids. Trimming removed 0 bases at V and 0 bases at J, with 6 bases between. CDR3 amino acids: CAISESLGAKNIQYF. CDR3 DNA: TGTGCCATCAGTGAGTCCTTGGGAGCCAAAAACATTCAGTACTTC.

The J gene is TRBJ2-1, the V gene TRBV29-1; perhaps TRBD2 as D (7 bases). This CDR3 contains 14 residues. Germline CDR1 is SQVTM and CDR2 is ANQGSEA. V was pared by 5 bases and J by 5 bases, with 16 bases between. In DNA form, the CDR3 reads TGCAGCGTTTACTGGGGGGGCTATGACAATGAGCAGTTCTTC. This gives the protein CSVYWGGYDNEQFF.

J is TRBJ1-5 and V is TRBV6-5; the D gene is possibly TRBD1 (5 bases). V lost 5 bases to trimming and J lost 1 base, with 9 bases between them. Germline V gene data show CDR1 as MNHEY and CDR2 as SVGAGI. This CDR3 spans 14 amino acids. CDR3 DNA: TGTGCCAGCAGTGGCGGGGGGAGCAATCAGCCCCAGCATTTT. Protein product: CASSGGGSNQPQHF.

The chain is built from TRBV20-1 and TRBJ2-1; tentative D call: TRBD1 (6 bases). Between the trimmed V and J ends, which lost 4 bases and 5 bases, there was a span of 9 bases. The germline V gene has CDR1 DFQATT and CDR2 SNEGSKA (reference sequence). CDR3 length: 12 amino acids. CDR3 sequence reads: CSATDRNNEQFF. DNA for the CDR3: TGCAGTGCTACGGACAGAAACAATGAGCAGTTCTTC.

The CDR3 DNA follows: TGTGCCAGCAGTTTCGGACAGGAGAGAAACATTCAGTACTTC. This sequence encodes CASSFGQERNIQYF. The chain uses TRBV12-3 or TRBV12-4 and TRBJ2-4; 7 bases are a match to TRBD1. The CDR3 runs 14 residues. The V gene end was trimmed by 3 bases and the J gene end by 6 bases; junction bases not matched to a gene: 5.